This TCR beta chain was retrieved from a study of OX40 agonist ivuxolimab in advanced cancers. Looking at the study overall: Ivuxolimab, an agonistic anti-OX40 (CD134) antibody, was given to patients. Prior therapy, whether anti-PD-1, anti-PD-L1 or anti-CTLA-4, was allowed, and approximately 37% had some.

Profiled with immunoSEQ multiplex PCR; TCRdb holds only in-frame clones, not every one. The table has about 120,000 clones, roughly nine tenths seen once; the top ten hold 0.55%. The germline gives CDR1 SGHDN, CDR2 FVKESK. Losses at the gene ends were 1 base for V and 4 bases for J; bases not matched to a gene: 7. The CDR3 is made up of 16 amino acids. The TCR originated in an adult with an advanced solid tumor such as melanoma, head and neck, liver or kidney cancer. The sequencing used CD4+ or CD8+ T cells sorted from blood, collected in a trial of the OX40 agonist ivuxolimab. The gene calls are TRBV14 and TRBJ1-2; 9 bases are shared with TRBD1. The chain's CDR3 is CASSQGTLGQGYGYTF. Written as DNA, the CDR3 is TGTGCCAGCAGCCAAGGCACCCTGGGACAGGGCTATGGCTACACCTTC.